Listed here is a single T cell receptor beta chain. What it binds is not known. This sample stems from a study of cytomegalovirus exposure and HLA in healthy donors. General study results and limits: Trimming of TCR beta V- and J-genes showed a link, identified in a later analysis, to a missense DCLRE1C variant.

Germline CDR1 is SGDLS and CDR2 is YYNGEE. The CDR3 covers 14 residues. Trimming stripped 1 base from V and 1 base from J, with 7 bases between. PCR was performed using 60 Vbeta and 13 Jbeta primers. Clones were sequenced by immunoSEQ multiplex PCR, and TCRdb holds only the in-frame ones, with some missing. This sample's clone table lists around 76,000 clones. Healthy donors of bone marrow made up the group. What was sequenced was PBMCs. This receptor was taken from a boy aged 5-17 years in good health and CMV-seronegative. V usage is TRBV9 and J usage is TRBJ2-3; D is uncertain. The CDR3, as DNA: TGTGCCAGCAGCGTAAATCCCGGCACAGATACGCAGTATTTT. Translated, it gives CASSVNPGTDTQYF.